A single sample gave rise to the 30 T cell receptor beta chains below, sequenced in a study of blood T cell repertoires in COVID-19. Libraries were prepared by immunoSEQ multiplex PCR; TCRdb keeps only in-frame clonotypes and omits some of them. This sample has roughly 190,000 clones, with 80% found just once. Sequenced: peripheral blood. The receptors were gathered from a man aged 60 to 75 with acute or convalescent COVID-19.

The chain uses TRBV3-1 (or the pseudogene TRBV3-2) and TRBJ2-5; the match to TRBD2 covers 8 bases. Germline V gene lookup returns CDR1 LGHDT and CDR2 YNNKEL (reference sequence). This CDR3 region has 17 residues. Trimming took 1 base from V and 0 from J; bases not matched to a gene: 7. The CDR3 loop is CASSQGLAGFYQETQYF. In DNA form, the CDR3 reads TGTGCCAGCAGCCAAGGGTTAGCGGGGTTTTACCAAGAGACCCAGTACTTC.

The chain couples TRBV7-3 to TRBJ2-3, with 13 positions matching TRBD2. The CDR3 is 15 amino acids. With V trimmed by 5 bases and J by 6 bases, 5 bases remained unmatched. Germline V lookup: CDR1 SGHTA, CDR2 FQGTGA. The CDR3 coding sequence is TGTGCCAGCAGCGTACTAGCGGGAGGGGTGGATACGCAGTATTTT. Amino acid sequence: CASSVLAGGVDTQYF.

The rearrangement joins TRBV10-3 to TRBJ2-3, with 8 nucleotides matching TRBD1. This CDR3 comprises 14 residues. Germline CDR1 is ENHRY and CDR2 is SYGVKD. The V gene end was trimmed by 0 bases and the J gene end by 5 bases; junction bases not matched to a gene: 1. The CDR3 spells CAISESGQGDTQYF. CDR3 DNA sequence: TGTGCCATCAGTGAGTCTGGACAGGGAGATACGCAGTATTTT.

This chain links TRBV10-3 with TRBJ1-1; possibly TRBD1 for D (5 bases). The CDR3 totals 14 residues. Germline V lookup: CDR1 ENHRY, CDR2 SYGVKD. V lost 2 bases and J 7 bases, leaving 14 bases between the germline ends. CDR3 coding DNA: TGTGCCATCAGTGAGCCCACCCGGGGGGATGAAGCTTTCTTT. Translation: CAISEPTRGDEAFF.

V and J are TRBV18 and TRBJ2-2; 12 bases align to TRBD2. Trimming took 3 bases from V and 5 from J; bases not matched to a gene: 4. The germline V gene has CDR1 KGHSH and CDR2 LQKENI. CDR3 size: 16 residues. CDR3 nucleotides: TGTGCCAGCTCACCGAGACTAGCGGGGGTTACCGGGGAGCTGTTTTTT. Its protein is CASSPRLAGVTGELFF.

V usage is TRBV3-1 (or the pseudogene TRBV3-2) and J usage is TRBJ2-3, with 9 bases that match TRBD2. This CDR3 is 17 amino acids long. Germline loops: CDR1 LGHDT, CDR2 YNNKEL (reference sequence). J was trimmed by 1 base and V by 4 bases; bases with no gene match: 9. CDR3 residues: CASSPGASGTRTDTQYF. CDR3 DNA sequence: TGTGCCAGCAGCCCAGGGGCTAGCGGGACTCGCACAGATACGCAGTATTTT.

The sample holds a few counts of this clone. CDR3: CASSLLPGQGLGAFF. The DNA for the CDR3 is TGTGCCAGCAGCTTACTACCGGGACAGGGACTAGGGGCTTTCTTT. The chain has TRBV11-3 and TRBJ1-1, with 9 positions matching TRBD1. The CDR3 is 15 amino acids. V shed 2 bases and J 11 bases; nucleotides not matched to a gene: 12. The germline V gene has CDR1 SGHNT and CDR2 YENEEA.

V usage is TRBV7-2 and J usage is TRBJ1-1, with 7 bases lining up with TRBD1. This CDR3 contains 14 residues. The V gene's germline CDR1 is SGHTA and CDR2 FQGNSA. J lost 5 bases, V lost 5 bases, and 8 bases had no gene match. The CDR3, as DNA: TGTGCCAGCAGCCAACAGGGGATAGGGACTGAAGCTTTCTTT. This translates into CASSQQGIGTEAFF.

This clone has just a few counts. This sequence joins TRBV4-1 and TRBJ2-1, with D perhaps matching TRBD1 (6 bases). Germline loops: CDR1 MGHRA, CDR2 YSYEKL. V lost 0 bases, J lost 2 bases, and 11 bases lay in between. The CDR3 spans 16 residues. The DNA of the CDR3 is TGCGCCAGCAGCCAAGATAGGGGGAGCACCTACAATGAGCAGTTCTTC. Translating it yields CASSQDRGSTYNEQFF.

The chain links TRBV24-1 to TRBJ2-2, with D possibly being TRBD1 (6 bases). Between the trimmed V and J ends, which lost 7 bases and 6 bases, there was a span of 8 bases. Germline V lookup: CDR1 KGHDR, CDR2 SFDVKD. The CDR3 extends over 12 amino acids. CDR3 loop: CATRQGAGELFF. CDR3 nucleotide sequence: TGTGCCACCAGACAGGGTGCCGGGGAGCTGTTTTTT.

This sequence joins TRBV4-1 and TRBJ2-1; D unclear. Germline V lookup: CDR1 MGHRA, CDR2 YSYEKL. This CDR3 region has 16 residues. V was shortened by 0 bases and J by 4 bases, with 13 bases between the two germline ends. CDR3 DNA: TGCGCCAGCAGCCAAGATCAGGTAGTCCCGTACAATGAGCAGTTCTTC. Translated: CASSQDQVVPYNEQFF.

The chain employs TRBV3-1 (or the pseudogene TRBV3-2) and TRBJ2-1; D possibly corresponds to TRBD2 (5 bases). The V and J ends lost 2 bases and 0 bases respectively, with 8 bases between them. In germline, CDR1 is LGHDT, CDR2 YNNKEL (reference sequence). This CDR3 contains 15 residues. As DNA, the CDR3 is TGTGCCAGCAGCCAATTCCGGGACTCCTACAATGAGCAGTTCTTC. This codes for CASSQFRDSYNEQFF.

The CDR3 DNA sequence: TGTGCCAGCAGCTTATCAGCGGTCAACAATGAGCAGTTCTTC. Its translation: CASSLSAVNNEQFF. This chain joins TRBV7-3 and TRBJ2-1; D is possibly TRBD2 (5 bases). The CDR3 sequence is 14 residues long. Deletions cut 2 bases from V and 5 bases from J, with 10 bases between. Germline V gene data show CDR1 as SGHTA and CDR2 as FQGTGA.

This chain links TRBV27 with TRBJ2-1; 9 bases map to TRBD2. This CDR3 region has 17 residues. CDR1 and CDR2 from the germline V gene are MNHEY and SMNVEV (reference sequence). The junction had 13 bases not matched to a gene; V was cut back by 1 base and J by 9 bases. The CDR3, as DNA: TGTGCCAGCAGTTTATACCTTCAGCGGGGGGCGGAGAGTGAGCAGTTCTTC. Protein sequence: CASSLYLQRGAESEQFF.

The chain links TRBV7-9 to TRBJ1-4, with a weak D call TRBD1 (5 bases). Trimming shortened V by 2 bases and J by 6 bases, and 10 bases separated the two germline ends. The CDR3 loop spans 14 amino acids. Germline V gene lookup returns CDR1 SEHNR and CDR2 FQNEAQ (reference sequence). CDR3 protein: CASSLKGYDEKLFF. CDR3 DNA: TGTGCCAGCAGCTTAAAGGGGTATGATGAAAAACTGTTTTTT.

The chain couples TRBV10-2 to TRBJ1-1; a weak D match, TRBD1 (6 bases). This CDR3 has 13 residues. V lost 6 bases to trimming and J lost 6 bases, with 14 bases between them. CDR1 WSHSY and CDR2 SAAADI come from the germline V gene. CDR3 amino acids: CASRAGAGAEAFF. The CDR3 nucleotides are TGCGCCAGCAGGGCGGGGGCGGGTGCTGAAGCTTTCTTT.

The V gene is TRBV29-1, the J gene TRBJ2-3, with D perhaps matching TRBD2 (5 bases). Deletions cut 8 bases from V and 0 bases from J, with 15 bases between. The CDR3 has 14 residues. The germline gives CDR1 SQVTM, CDR2 ANQGSEA. The CDR3 loop reads CSSSGAASTDTQYF. In nucleotides, the CDR3 is TGCAGCTCCAGCGGAGCGGCTAGCACAGATACGCAGTATTTT.

CDR3: CASSPRGGDNQPQHF. The CDR3 nucleotides read TGTGCCAGCAGCCCGAGGGGAGGGGACAATCAGCCCCAGCATTTT. The chain couples TRBV5-5 to TRBJ1-5; D might be TRBD1 (5 bases). Trimming removed 4 bases at V and 3 bases at J, with 14 bases between. Germline CDR1 SGHKS, CDR2 YYEKEE (reference sequence). This CDR3 comprises 15 residues. The full variable domain, completed using reference TRBV5-5 and TRBJ1-5, is DAGVTQSPTHLIKTRGQQVTLRCSPISGHKSVSWYQQVLGQGPQFIFQYYEKEERGRGNFPDRFSARQFPNYSSELNVNALLLGDSALYLCASSPRGGDNQPQHFGDGTRLSIL.

This clone was seen only once. This CDR3 reads CASSPTGMAYGYTF. CDR3 in DNA: TGTGCCAGCAGTCCTACAGGGATGGCCTATGGCTACACCTTC. The chain has TRBV6-5 and TRBJ1-2, with a tentative D call TRBD1 (6 bases). This CDR3 contains 14 residues. Germline V gene sequence: CDR1 MNHEY, CDR2 SVGAGI. Trimming removed 5 bases from V and 4 bases from J, with 14 bases in between.

The chain joins TRBV6-6 to TRBJ2-7; D is perhaps TRBD2 (5 bases). The CDR3 contains 13 residues. CDR1 is MNHNY and CDR2 is SVGAGI in the germline V gene (reference sequence). V was clipped by 5 bases and J by 3 bases, with 11 bases between them. Here the CDR3 DNA reads TGTGCCAGCAGTCCTACTAGTATCTACGAGCAGTACTTC. It translates to CASSPTSIYEQYF.

The chain couples TRBV24-1 to TRBJ2-3, with 8 bases aligning to TRBD2. The germline CDR1 and CDR2 sequences are KGHDR and SFDVKD. V was clipped by 3 bases and J by 2 bases; unmatched bases: 12. The CDR3 consists of 18 residues. CDR3 amino acids: CATSDLSTSGGFTDTQYF. The CDR3 DNA sequence: TGTGCCACCAGTGATCTTTCAACTAGCGGAGGTTTCACAGATACGCAGTATTTT.

V is TRBV6-5 and J is TRBJ1-1; no clear D. The CDR3 is made up of 15 amino acids. Germline loops: CDR1 MNHEY, CDR2 SVGAGI. Deletions cut 5 bases from V and 5 bases from J, with 18 bases between. CDR3 DNA sequence: TGTGCCAGCAGTCCTTGGTTGGGGAGTAGGACTGAAGCTTTCTTT. Its protein is CASSPWLGSRTEAFF.

Only one count was recorded for this clone. The V call is TRBV3-1 (or the pseudogene TRBV3-2), the J call TRBJ2-1; 7 bases align to TRBD1. The V gene end was trimmed by 2 bases and the J gene end by 5 bases; junction bases not matched to a gene: 15. This CDR3 is 18 amino acids long. Germline lookup yields CDR1 LGHDT and CDR2 YNNKEL (reference sequence). For the CDR3, the DNA is TGTGCCAGCAGCCAAAAAGATCAGGACGACAGGGTGGACAATGAGCAGTTCTTC. The encoded protein is CASSQKDQDDRVDNEQFF.

This rearrangement joins TRBV19 to TRBJ1-1, with D uncertain. Germline values: CDR1 LNHDA, CDR2 SQIVND (reference sequence). Trimming stripped 5 bases from V and 4 bases from J, with 17 bases between. The CDR3 extends over 15 amino acids. DNA of the CDR3: TGTGCCAGTAGTGAAGGAGACGGGAGGAGCACTGAAGCTTTCTTT. Translation gives CASSEGDGRSTEAFF. The entire variable domain, with the rest obtained from reference TRBV19 and TRBJ1-1, is as follows: DGGITQSPKYLFRKEGQNVTLSCEQNLNHDAMYWYRQDPGQGLRLIYYSQIVNDFQKGDIAEGYSVSREKKESFPLTVTSAQKNPTAFYLCASSEGDGRSTEAFFGQGTRLTVV.

The chain uses TRBV9 and TRBJ1-2; 7 bases match TRBD1. Germline V CDR1 and CDR2: SGDLS, YYNGEE. The CDR3 contains 14 residues. V dropped 0 bases and J dropped 2; count of bases not matched to a gene: 1. CDR3: CASSVGGQNYGYTF. The CDR3 bases are TGTGCCAGCAGCGTAGGGGGACAGAACTATGGCTACACCTTC.

This clone was observed a single time. The chain links TRBV7-8 to TRBJ1-3; 9 bases map to TRBD1. V dropped 3 bases and J dropped 1; count of bases not matched to a gene: 1. This CDR3 comprises 15 residues. The germline CDR1 and CDR2 sequences are SGHVS and FQNEAQ. This chain's CDR3 is CASSFGTGSGNTIYF. CDR3 DNA: TGTGCCAGCAGCTTTGGGACAGGGTCTGGAAACACCATATATTTT.

The rearrangement links TRBV11-3 to TRBJ1-1, with 9 positions matching TRBD1. The CDR3 is made up of 14 amino acids. V trimming: 5 bases; J trimming: 1 base; junction bases outside the gene matches: 2. Germline CDR1 and CDR2: SGHNT and YENEEA. CDR3 loop: CASSRTGANTEAFF. The CDR3 DNA reads as TGTGCCAGCAGCCGGACAGGGGCGAACACTGAAGCTTTCTTT.

The chain combines TRBV2 with TRBJ1-5; maybe TRBD1 (6 bases). CDR3 length: 14 amino acids. Between the trimmed V and J ends, which lost 3 bases and 7 bases, there was a span of 13 bases. Germline V gene lookup returns CDR1 SNHLY and CDR2 FYNNEI. This CDR3 reads CASSEQGFEQPQHF. DNA for the CDR3: TGTGCCAGCAGTGAGCAGGGGTTTGAACAGCCCCAGCATTTT.

The gene calls are TRBV12-5 and TRBJ2-4, with 10 bases that match TRBD2. Germline V gene lookup returns CDR1 LGHNT and CDR2 FRNRAP. V gave up 2 bases and J gave up 1 base; unmatched junction bases: 5. The CDR3 has 17 residues. CDR3 in amino acids: CASGLPPGLAAKNIQYF. CDR3 DNA sequence: TGTGCTAGTGGTTTGCCGCCGGGACTAGCGGCCAAAAACATTCAGTACTTC.

The chain joins TRBV2 to TRBJ2-7, with D tentatively TRBD2 (6 bases). The CDR3 runs to 15 residues. Germline CDR1 SNHLY, CDR2 FYNNEI. V gave up 7 bases and J gave up 2 bases, with 18 bases separating them. CDR3 bases: TGTGCCAGCACCTCCGGCGGGGTCACTACCTACGAGCAGTACTTC. Protein product: CASTSGGVTTYEQYF.